This T cell receptor beta chain was sequenced for a study of control samples from healthy donors and cancer patients (dated by TCRdb to 2018 to 2020). Library construction relied on the immunoSEQ multiplex PCR assay. The immuneACCESS repertoire file appears here via TCRdb, limited to in-frame rearrangements. These files lack a portion of the clones; in checked studies, under half of the deficit traces to unresolved V genes, and the cause of the others is not known. The sample has 70,000 to 85,000 clones on record, around 83% of them singletons. Roughly 12% of the sample comes from the top ten. This clone was picked up a small number of times. What this receptor recognizes is not known. Base qualities are missing; no much larger clone stands one base away. The germline V gene (reference sequence) provides CDR1 LNHNV and CDR2 YYDKDF. The V end gives up 0 bases and the J end 4 bases, leaving 3 bases in the junction not matched to a gene. There are 15 amino acids in the CDR3, from cysteine to phenylalanine inclusive. The only DNA kept is the CDR3, 45 bases in frame from the first base.

This TCR came from a man between 60 and 75 years old with head and neck cancer. The sequence links TRBV15 to TRBJ2-7; 10 bases in the middle match TRBD1. The sequencing input was PBMCs. For the CDR3, the sequence is CATSRDPGQGYEQYF. The nucleotides read TGTGCCACCAGCAGAGATCCGGGACAGGGGTACGAGCAGTACTTC.